This TCR beta chain came from a study of blood T cell repertoires in COVID-19. Original handling: Scientists estimated how many nucleated cells there were by amplifying reference gene primers. Assay used: immunoSEQ multiplex PCR; TCRdb lists only in-frame clones, some missing. V and J calls and clone size are those listed in that table; D and trimming were worked out from the DNA. In the table there are 250,000 or so clones, 84% of which are singletons. The CDR3 has 17 amino acids. This receptor was taken from a man in his sixties who had recovered from COVID-19. The chain is built from TRBV21-1 and TRBJ2-5; TRBD1 was called by the table and not checked on the DNA. TRBV21-1 is described as a pseudogene. Material for sequencing was PBMCs or T cells enriched from blood (not recorded which). The CDR3 reads CASSADPDRTLQETQYF. CDR3 DNA: TGTGCCAGCAGCGCGGACCCAGACAGGACACTCCAAGAGACCCAGTACTTC.